This paragraph covers one T cell receptor (beta chain) sequence. V lost 0 bases to trimming and J lost 5 bases, with 6 bases between them. The CDR3 has 14 amino acids. The germline V gene encodes CDR1 SGHDT and CDR2 YYEEEE. This sample is part of a study of blood T cell repertoires in COVID-19. Profiled with immunoSEQ multiplex PCR; TCRdb holds only in-frame clones, not every one. The table records over 150,000 clones, 65% to 85% of them present only once. The age range of participants was about 18 to 100 years, with residence in more than 20 US areas. The TCR was taken from a man between 40 and 49 years old who had recovered from COVID-19. The material sequenced was PBMCs or T cells enriched from blood (not recorded which). The chain carries TRBV5-6 and TRBJ1-6; weak D call: TRBD1 (6 bases). CDR3 DNA sequence: TGTGCCAGCAGCTTGGCAGGGGATAATTCACCCCTCCACTTT. Amino acids: CASSLAGDNSPLHF.